The rows below give T cell receptor beta chains drawn from one sample of a study of T cells expressing NK-cell markers. Following a re-call of the 5' RACE reads, TCRdb has one entry per CDR3 protein and lacks DNA. The sample table sets out roughly 160,000 distinct CDR3 sequences. The sample taken for sequencing was blood T cells: a sorted CD56 or NKG2C T cell subset, CD4+ or CD8+ T cells, or bulk PBMC T cells (not recorded which). These receptors were taken from a man aged 18 to 70 in good health. Each CDR3 is given with its conserved first and last residue. Each record gives: V gene, J gene, CDR3 protein.

TRBV5-5	TRBJ2-7	CASSSPGPPVQYF
TRBV15	TRBJ2-1	CATSRDRAGDNEQFF
TRBV13	TRBJ2-5	CASSLEADVETQYF
TRBV5-5	TRBJ1-1	CASSPRGHTEAFF
TRBV4-1	TRBJ2-2	CASSQHRGAGELFF
TRBV7-9	TRBJ2-3	CASSTDPIEGTQYF
TRBV3-1	TRBJ1-2	CASSQDWGRNYGYTF
TRBV7-9	TRBJ1-1	CASSPWSVVEAFF
TRBV12-3/TRBV12-4	TRBJ2-7	CASSFVGQGLPEQYF
TRBV21-1	TRBJ2-3	CARPEDRVADTQYF
TRBV12-3/TRBV12-4	TRBJ2-7	CASSRPSGGIPYEQYF
TRBV12-3/TRBV12-4	TRBJ1-2	CASSENRGYTF
TRBV29-1	TRBJ2-7	CSVESGQLDEQYF
TRBV2	TRBJ1-2	CASVDRVDGYTF
TRBV5-4	TRBJ1-4	CASSFYPRSKEKLFF
TRBV6-2/TRBV6-3	TRBJ1-1	CASSSPLDRDTEAFF
TRBV12-3/TRBV12-4	TRBJ2-5	CASSSGGRPKWQETQYF
TRBV2	TRBJ2-5	CASSGSKETQYF
TRBV19	TRBJ2-2	CASSTAGTTGELFF
TRBV7-9	TRBJ2-5	CASSLVTDIQETQYF
TRBV15	TRBJ2-1	CATSREIVTSGTSSYNEQFF
TRBV12-3/TRBV12-4	TRBJ1-1	CASSNFGTEAFF
TRBV19	TRBJ2-5	CASPFVAPRRTQYF
TRBV12-3/TRBV12-4	TRBJ2-7	CASSLSLPGQLANEQYF
TRBV5-4	TRBJ2-7	CASSLRGTYEQYF
TRBV6-1	TRBJ2-3	CASSEVAGTGDTQYF
TRBV20-1	TRBJ2-7	CSATLGTGGPYEQYF
TRBV15	TRBJ2-7	CATSRAVSYEQYF
TRBV7-2	TRBJ1-1	CASSLGGRPTEAFF
TRBV6-5	TRBJ2-7	CASSYSKDRGIYEQYF
TRBV2	TRBJ2-5	CASNALRSQYF
TRBV5-1	TRBJ2-5	CASSPGIIQETQYF
TRBV7-8	TRBJ2-1	CASSPDKGTPTPWRFF
TRBV7-3	TRBJ2-7	CASSLISGGSYEQYF
TRBV2	TRBJ1-1	CASSEFGSGTEAFF
TRBV5-6	TRBJ2-2	CASSRRVDNTGELFF
TRBV10-3	TRBJ2-6	CAISESGYEQGPGANVLTF
TRBV18	TRBJ2-1	CASSLRAPSYNEQFF
TRBV6-1	TRBJ1-3	CASRHGGLGNTIYF
TRBV7-9	TRBJ1-5	CASSPAGTGRQPQHF
TRBV12-3/TRBV12-4	TRBJ2-7	CASRTGEYQGYEQYF
TRBV15	TRBJ1-4	CATSSSQGATNEKLFF
TRBV12-3/TRBV12-4	TRBJ2-5	CASSFGQGFRETQYF
TRBV20-1	TRBJ2-1	CSARDTTSGLGDGQFF
TRBV2	TRBJ2-3	CASSEGTGGYSTDTQYF
TRBV5-6	TRBJ1-3	CASSLAPRSTGNTIYF
TRBV7-6	TRBJ2-7	CASSHQEGLGSYEQYF
TRBV5-1	TRBJ1-6	CASSLEGAPPTSPLHF
TRBV11-3	TRBJ2-7	CASRGIMLSYEQYF
TRBV7-9	TRBJ1-1	CASSLGAPSPNTEAFF
TRBV9	TRBJ1-1	CASSDLGTANTEAFF
TRBV6-5	TRBJ1-2	CASSYSGSGGYTF
TRBV20-1	TRBJ2-7	CSGEGKPYEQYF
TRBV5-1	TRBJ1-1	CASSLGQGVGEAFF
TRBV2	TRBJ1-1	CASYRGGGLGTEAFF
TRBV15	TRBJ2-7	CATSTSGGYEQYF